This TCR beta chain originates from a study of blood T cell repertoires in COVID-19. As for the study in general: The study drew acute and convalescent COVID-19 samples from the United States, Italy and Spain. PBMCs, B-cell-depleted T cells, or T cells were the source of the cDNA or gDNA that made up the material.

The CDR3 spans 14 residues. Trimming took off 3 bases at V and 7 bases at J, with 15 bases between the two ends. The germline V gene has CDR1 ENHRY and CDR2 SYGVKD. Original methodology: Estimation of nucleated cell counts relied on the amplification of reference gene primers. Assay used: immunoSEQ multiplex PCR; TCRdb lists only in-frame clones, some missing. For V, J and clone size, that table is used; D and trimming come from the DNA. The sample shows some 200,000 clones, 60% to 85% of them seen only once. The rearrangement uses TRBV10-3 and TRBJ1-2, with D possibly TRBD1 on 6 matching bases. The origin of this receptor is an older woman with acute or convalescent COVID-19. The sequenced sample consisted of peripheral blood. The CDR3 reads CAISDASTGFGYTF. DNA for the CDR3: TGTGCCATCAGTGACGCCTCCACAGGGTTTGGCTACACCTTC.